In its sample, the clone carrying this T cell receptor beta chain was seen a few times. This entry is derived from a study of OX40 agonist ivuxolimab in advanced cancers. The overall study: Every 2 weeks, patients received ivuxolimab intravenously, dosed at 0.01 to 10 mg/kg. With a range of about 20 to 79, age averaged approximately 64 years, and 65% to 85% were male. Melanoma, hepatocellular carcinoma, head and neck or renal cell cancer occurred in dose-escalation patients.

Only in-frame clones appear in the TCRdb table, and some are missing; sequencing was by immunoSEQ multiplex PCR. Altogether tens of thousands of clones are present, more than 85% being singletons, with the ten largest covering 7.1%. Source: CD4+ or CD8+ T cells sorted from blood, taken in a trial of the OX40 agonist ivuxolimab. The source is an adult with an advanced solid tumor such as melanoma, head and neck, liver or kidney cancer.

The CDR3 DNA reads as TGTGCCAGCAGCTTTGGACTAGCTACGAACACCGGGGAGCTGTTTTTT. It codes for CASSFGLATNTGELFF. V is TRBV9 and J is TRBJ2-2, with 8 bases identical to TRBD2. V shed 4 bases and J 0 bases; nucleotides not matched to a gene: 5. Germline V lookup: CDR1 SGDLS, CDR2 YYNGEE. The CDR3 length is 16 residues.